This T cell receptor (beta chain) was observed in a study of identical twins. Notes on the study in general: Analyses based on zero insertions could be partly confounded by invariant MAIT and iNKT cells.

Germline V CDR1 and CDR2: MNHEY, SMNVEV (reference sequence). The CDR3 consists of 15 residues. As for this clonotype: The antigen is not known. Germline and junction disagree at one end, which may indicate a read error.

TCRdb recomputed calls from the 5' RACE reads with MiXCR, one row per CDR3 protein. Of 1.5 million to 2 million distinct CDR3 sequences in the sample, roughly a third are singletons; the top ten hold about 0.27%. Sequencing was carried out using cord blood. The chain couples TRBV27 to TRBJ1-5; 8 positions match TRBD1. This TCR was sampled from a newborn girl in good health. This CDR3 is CASSLSGQANQPQHF. The CDR3 nucleotides are TGTGCCAGCAGTCTATCGGGACAGGCAAATCAGCCCCAGCATTTT.